This T cell receptor beta chain comes out of a study of cytomegalovirus exposure and HLA in healthy donors. It was with 60 Vbeta and 13 Jbeta primers that the PCR ran. Assay used: immunoSEQ multiplex PCR; TCRdb lists only in-frame clones, some missing. The sample includes just over 70,000 clones, 70% to 75% seen only once; the top ten take about an eighth. Note on this clone: Its antigen is currently unknown.

Notes on the study in general: What was likely a sequencing artifact was a cluster of highly shared sequence variants. A later analysis revealed that TCR association rates differed between HLA loci, peaking at DRB1 and bottoming out at HLA-C.

When sampled, the donors appeared nominally healthy, though they likely had unrecorded immune exposures. The V end lost 0 bases, the J end lost 2 bases, and 17 bases lay between the germline ends. The length of the CDR3 is 17 residues. Germline CDR1 reads MGHRA; CDR2 reads YSYEKL. The TCR was taken from a human donor in good health. Material for sequencing was PBMCs. The chain uses TRBV4-1 and TRBJ2-7; D is unresolved. The CDR3 DNA follows: TGCGCCAGCAGCCAAGATGGTGGCGGAATCTACCCCTACGAGCAGTACTTC. Translated: CASSQDGGGIYPYEQYF.